This T cell receptor beta chain was captured in a study of T-cell memory formation after mild COVID-19. This clonotype appeared a few times. Its target is not known. Germline CDR1 reads MNHEY; CDR2 reads SVGAGI. V shed 5 bases and J shed 0 bases, with 8 bases lying between them. This CDR3 is built from 13 residues. Findings and limits, study-wide: Clones which contracted sat mainly in CM and EM if CD4+, and in EMRA if CD8+.

TCRdb re-analysed the 5' RACE reads in MiXCR, keeping a single row per CDR3 protein. The sample shows roughly 350,000 distinct CDR3 sequences, over 20% of them seen only once. The material sequenced was PBMCs or a T cell subset sorted from them (not recorded which). This TCR derives from an adult woman who had mild COVID-19 (a few samples of this study predate the infection). Cell type and time point are not known. The gene calls are TRBV6-5 and TRBJ2-7; D is unresolved. The CDR3 DNA follows: TGTGCCAGCAGTCGAGAGAGCTCCTACGAGCAGTACTTC. This sequence encodes CASSRESSYEQYF.